The TCR beta chain described here comes from a study of blood T cell repertoires in COVID-19. In the study overall: Sites in the United States, Italy and Spain provided acute and convalescent COVID-19 samples. Sample material is recorded as cDNA or gDNA derived from T cells, B-cell-depleted T cells, or PBMCs.

About this clone itself: In the same sample, other DNA sequences code for this CDR3.

The CDR3 length is 15 residues. The V gene's germline CDR1 is MNHEY and CDR2 SVGEGT. Unmatched junction bases numbered 6, after V lost 3 bases and J lost 4 bases. Authors' methods: Amplification of reference gene primers provided the estimated nucleated cell counts. Profiled with immunoSEQ multiplex PCR; TCRdb holds only in-frame clones, not every one. V and J calls and clone size are as listed in that table; D and trimming were resolved from the DNA. The sample carries 270,000 or so clones, 65% to 90% recorded once. This clonotype was sampled from a human donor in a cohort sampled during active COVID-19. V usage is TRBV6-2 or TRBV6-3 and J usage is TRBJ1-2, with 9 bases lining up with TRBD1. The sequencing sample was made of peripheral blood. The CDR3 nucleotides read TGTGCCAGCAGTTATCCCGGACAGGGGACCTATGGCTACACCTTC. Protein sequence: CASSYPGQGTYGYTF.